The 5 T cell receptor beta chains listed next were all sequenced from one sample in a study of blood T cell repertoires in COVID-19. The repertoire was sequenced with immunoSEQ multiplex PCR; TCRdb's copy has only in-frame clones and lacks some. The sample consists of more than 100,000 clones, over 75% of them appearing once. The specimen was peripheral blood. Source of these receptors: a man aged 80 or over with acute or convalescent COVID-19.

The chain recombines TRBV10-3 with TRBJ2-1; 7 bases match TRBD2. J gave up 10 bases and V 3 bases, and 9 bases lay outside the gene matches. This CDR3 comprises 14 residues. CDR1 and CDR2 from the germline V gene are ENHRY and SYGVKD. In DNA, the CDR3 is TGTGCCATCAGTGACCCGATTTTGGGGGGGGAGCAGTTCTTC. Its protein product is CAISDPILGGEQFF.

V and J are TRBV27 and TRBJ1-2; 8 bases align to TRBD1. V gave up 8 bases and J gave up 9 bases; unmatched junction bases: 11. The CDR3 is made up of 13 amino acids. Germline CDR1 and CDR2: MNHEY and SMNVEV (reference sequence). The CDR3 DNA reads as TGTGCCAGCGGGGTTCCAGGGGGCGGAAGCTACACCTTC. Its protein is CASGVPGGGSYTF.

The chain has TRBV6-2 or TRBV6-3 and TRBJ1-4; tentatively, D is TRBD1 (6 bases). Trimming pared 2 bases from V and 8 bases from J, leaving 9 bases between. The CDR3 loop spans 13 amino acids. In germline, CDR1 is MNHEY, CDR2 SVGEGT. As DNA, the CDR3 is TGTGCCAGCAGTTACGGGGGGGGCGAAAAACTGTTTTTT. Residues: CASSYGGGEKLFF.

V is TRBV5-1 and J is TRBJ2-7; 10 positions agree with TRBD1. Germline V lookup: CDR1 SGHRS, CDR2 YFSETQ. The CDR3 length is 15 residues. V was clipped by 6 bases and J by 1 base; unmatched bases: 7. In DNA, the CDR3 is TGCGCCAGCACTTTAGGGGGACAGGGGTCCTACGAGCAGTACTTC. Residues: CASTLGGQGSYEQYF.

The chain joins TRBV4-1 to TRBJ1-5; 7 nucleotides match TRBD1. V was pared by 0 bases and J by 2 bases, with 7 bases of the junction left unmatched. The V gene's germline CDR1 is MGHRA and CDR2 YSYEKL. CDR3 length equals 17 residues. CDR3 bases: TGCGCCAGCAGCCAAGATATCGATGGACAGGGCAATCAGCCCCAGCATTTT. This encodes CASSQDIDGQGNQPQHF.